This TCR beta chain was captured in a study of T-cell memory formation after mild COVID-19. Looking at the study overall: Largely, the TCR clusters proved donor specific. Findings and caveats of the study: Whereas later expanders leaned CD4+, clones contracting day 15 to 85 showed a balanced CD4/CD8 makeup.

V lost 2 bases to trimming and J lost 1 base, with 11 bases between them. CDR3 length: 16 residues. In germline, CDR1 is MNHEY, CDR2 SVGEGT. Notes on this clonotype: Its target is not known.

TCRdb recomputed calls from the 5' RACE reads with MiXCR, one row per CDR3 protein. The sample holds approximately 190,000 distinct CDR3 sequences, approximately 16% seen once. The TCR was taken from an adult woman who had mild COVID-19 (a few samples of this study predate the infection). Cell type and time point are not known. The sequenced sample consisted of PBMCs or a T cell subset sorted from them (not recorded which). The chain recombines TRBV6-2 or TRBV6-3 with TRBJ2-2; no firm D call. The CDR3 here is CASSYGNGLNTGELFF. CDR3 nucleotides: TGTGCCAGCAGTTACGGCAACGGGCTGAACACCGGGGAGCTGTTTTTT.